The entry that follows covers one T cell receptor beta chain sequence. The data originate from a study of blood T cell repertoires in COVID-19. Overall study context: Spain, Italy and the United States supplied samples that represented acute and convalescent COVID-19. Nucleic acid was either cDNA or gDNA, and it came from T cells, B-cell-depleted T cells, or PBMCs.

Germline trimming cut 4 bases from V and 1 base from J; bases unmatched to any gene: 8. Germline V gives CDR1 SGHRS, CDR2 YFSETQ. This CDR3 has 16 amino acids. In the authors' methods: Reference gene primers were amplified, and this amplification served to estimate nucleated cell counts. Assay: immunoSEQ multiplex PCR; the TCRdb copy retains only in-frame clones and omits some. That table is the source of V, J and clone size, and D and trimming were worked out from the DNA. The table has 55,000 or so clones, about 90% seen once. This receptor was identified in a man aged 55 to 70 with active or convalescent COVID-19. Sample: peripheral blood. This chain uses TRBV5-1 with TRBJ2-3, with TRBD1 matching 8 bases. This chain's CDR3 is CASSRQGAYGTDTQYF. The CDR3 nucleotides are TGCGCCAGCAGCAGGCAGGGGGCTTATGGCACAGATACGCAGTATTTT.